This paragraph reports one TCR beta chain. Its antigen is undetermined. Peripheral blood was drawn, approximately 9.5 milliliters per donor. Then a second PCR, running about 6 to 12 cycles, was carried out with a sample-barcoded 5' primer and a J-beta primer mix. TCRdb passed the 5' RACE reads through MiXCR, listing each CDR3 protein once. The sample comprises 2 million or so distinct CDR3 sequences, around 50% of which are singletons, and 2.1% rests with the top ten. This entry is derived from a study of blood T cells in healthy people across ages. Points from the study as a whole: The study lacked donor CMV status, which possibly confounded expanded clonotype changes. Researchers report that TCR beta diversity correlated strongly with naive T cell percentage.

Germline V CDR1 and CDR2: KGHSH, LQKENI. CDR3 length: 14 amino acids. The J segment lost 4 bases and the V segment lost 0 bases, leaving 1 base of the junction unmatched. What was sequenced was blood. This chain connects TRBV18 to TRBJ1-2, with TRBD1 identical over 8 bases. The clonotype comes from a woman aged 40 to 55 in good health. Written as DNA, the CDR3 is TGTGCCAGCTCACCACCGGGACAGGCCTATGGCTACACCTTC. Its protein is CASSPPGQAYGYTF.